The 26 T cell receptor beta chains in this list originate from one sample, sequenced in a study of graft-versus-host responses after intestinal transplantation. Only in-frame clones appear in the TCRdb table, and some are missing; sequencing was by immunoSEQ multiplex PCR. The table has 60,000 to 65,000 clones, around nine tenths seen once. The starting material, graft tissue, was processed to release intraepithelial and lamina propria lymphocytes. This material consisted of ileum tissue, taken roughly 390 days after transplant. The receptor source for this set is a human patient who received an intestinal transplant, so some T cells may come from the graft donor.

The rearrangement joins TRBV6-5 to TRBJ1-1; no reliable D call. This CDR3 is 14 amino acids long. CDR1 MNHEY and CDR2 SVGAGI come from the germline V gene. The V end lost 2 bases, the J end lost 6 bases, and 13 bases lay between the germline ends. The CDR3 sequence: CASSYMIDGAEAFF. Here the CDR3 DNA reads TGTGCCAGCAGTTACATGATTGACGGAGCTGAAGCTTTCTTT.

The rearrangement joins TRBV10-1 to TRBJ1-1; D is ambiguous. Germline V CDR1 and CDR2: WNHNN, SYGVQD (reference sequence). Trimming left V 2 bases short and J 0 bases short, with 7 bases between. CDR3 length: 14 residues. CDR3 sequence reads: CASSETRMNTEAFF. The CDR3, as DNA: TGCGCCAGCAGTGAGACCAGGATGAACACTGAAGCTTTCTTT.

The gene calls are TRBV6-5 and TRBJ2-1, with 8 bases matching TRBD2. J gave up 8 bases and V 0 bases, and 9 bases lay outside the gene matches. From germline, CDR1 is MNHEY and CDR2 SVGAGI. CDR3 length equals 16 residues. In nucleotides, the CDR3 is TGTGCCAGCAGTTACTCGACGGCTAGCGGGTACTATGAGCAGTTCTTC. Amino acid sequence: CASSYSTASGYYEQFF.

The chain recombines TRBV2 with TRBJ2-7; D is uncertain. The V and J ends lost 4 bases and 5 bases respectively, with 6 bases between them. Germline V gene sequence: CDR1 SNHLY, CDR2 FYNNEI. The CDR3 is made up of 11 amino acids. The CDR3, as DNA: TGTGCCAGCAGTGGAACTAACGAGCAGTACTTC. Amino acids: CASSGTNEQYF.

The chain uses TRBV4-2 and TRBJ1-1; D remains unclear. Deletions cut 0 bases from V and 5 bases from J, with 13 bases between. Germline CDR1 is LGHNA and CDR2 is YNFKEQ. The CDR3 contains 15 residues. The CDR3 DNA reads TGTGCCAGCAGCCAAGATGTCGCGGGGAGGACTGAAGCTTTCTTT. It is translated as CASSQDVAGRTEAFF.

The chain joins TRBV2 to TRBJ1-5; TRBD1 is a possible D gene (6 bases). This CDR3 has 13 amino acids. V lost 7 bases and J 5 bases, leaving 12 bases between the germline ends. The V gene's germline CDR1 is SNHLY and CDR2 FYNNEI. The CDR3 DNA sequence: TGTGCCAGCAAACAGGGAGGGGATCAGCCCCAGCATTTT. It codes for CASKQGGDQPQHF.

This clone has a handful of counts. This sequence joins TRBV7-2 and TRBJ1-2; D ambiguous. V dropped 6 bases and J dropped 4 bases, with 12 bases sitting between them. Germline-derived CDR1 and CDR2 are SGHTA and FQGNSA. This CDR3 comprises 13 residues. CDR3 region: CASSLQPPYGYTF. DNA for the CDR3: TGTGCCAGCAGTTTACAGCCCCCCTATGGCTACACCTTC.

The CDR3 is CASSPPPAGYNEQFF. The DNA of the CDR3 is TGTGCCAGCAGCCCCCCCCCGGCGGGTTACAATGAGCAGTTCTTC. This chain joins TRBV14 and TRBJ2-1, with a tentative D call TRBD2 (5 bases). Trimming stripped 4 bases from V and 4 bases from J, with 14 bases between. The CDR3 is 15 residues long. Germline loops: CDR1 SGHDN, CDR2 FVKESK.

The chain uses TRBV7-3 and TRBJ2-1; weak D call: TRBD2 (6 bases). Looked up from germline, CDR1 is SGHTA and CDR2 is FQGTGA. V lost 5 bases, J lost 3 bases, and 14 bases lay in between. The CDR3 contains 15 residues. The CDR3 region is CASSPQGGVYNEQFF. In DNA, the CDR3 is TGTGCCAGCAGCCCGCAGGGAGGAGTCTACAATGAGCAGTTCTTC. The full variable domain, with the rest looked up from reference TRBV7-3 and TRBJ2-1, is GAGVSQTPSNKVTEKGKYVELRCDPISGHTALYWYRQSLGQGPEFLIYFQGTGAADDSGLPNDRFFAVRPEGSVSTLKIQRTERGDSAVYLCASSPQGGVYNEQFFGPGTRLTVL.

The chain uses TRBV6-6 and TRBJ2-7; D is perhaps TRBD2 (6 bases). The CDR3 has 14 residues. The V end was cut by 5 bases, the J end by 3 bases, with 14 bases between. Per the germline V gene, CDR1 is MNHNY and CDR2 is SVGAGI (reference sequence). The CDR3 region is CASSPREPNYEQYF. The CDR3 nucleotides read TGTGCCAGCAGTCCCCGGGAGCCTAACTACGAGCAGTACTTC.

The rearrangement joins TRBV6-5 to TRBJ2-7; D gene unclear. Germline CDR1 MNHEY, CDR2 SVGAGI. Trimming left V 2 bases short and J 2 bases short, with 10 bases between. The CDR3 is 14 amino acids. CDR3 sequence (DNA): TGTGCCAGCAGTTACGGCGGCAGTACCTACGAGCAGTACTTC. It encodes CASSYGGSTYEQYF.

The chain is built from TRBV27 and TRBJ2-5, with 8 bases that match TRBD1. Germline lookup yields CDR1 MNHEY and CDR2 SMNVEV (reference sequence). After removal of 7 bases from V and 5 bases from J, the junction contained 9 bases not matched to a gene. The CDR3 contains 14 residues. The CDR3 sequence: CASTPGQGGETQYF. DNA for the CDR3: TGTGCCAGCACCCCAGGACAGGGTGGGGAGACCCAGTACTTC.

The rearrangement uses TRBV19 and TRBJ2-1; 7 bases are shared with TRBD2. J lost 0 bases, V lost 1 base, and 3 bases had no gene match. The germline V gene encodes CDR1 LNHDA and CDR2 SQIVND (reference sequence). The CDR3 is 16 residues long. The CDR3 coding sequence is TGTGCCAGTAGTATAGGGGGGACTACCTCCTACAATGAGCAGTTCTTC. It specifies CASSIGGTTSYNEQFF.

This sequence joins TRBV6-5 and TRBJ1-5; the match to TRBD1 covers 7 bases. V lost 6 bases and J lost 1; bases outside the gene matches: 6. The V gene's germline CDR1 is MNHEY and CDR2 SVGAGI. There are 15 residues in the CDR3. CDR3 sequence reads: CASSPHRGSNQPQHF. The DNA for the CDR3 is TGTGCCAGCAGCCCGCACAGGGGAAGCAATCAGCCCCAGCATTTT.

This clone was seen a handful of times. The chain links TRBV7-2 to TRBJ2-1; TRBD1 is a possible D gene (5 bases). Trimming removed 0 bases at V and 4 bases at J, with 10 bases between. Looked up from germline, CDR1 is SGHTA and CDR2 is FQGNSA. The CDR3 contains 15 residues. The CDR3, as DNA: TGTGCCAGCAGCTTAGCGGGGCAGAGTTACAATGAGCAGTTCTTC. As protein: CASSLAGQSYNEQFF.

The rearrangement joins TRBV2 to TRBJ2-1, with TRBD2 matching 9 bases. Germline-derived CDR1 and CDR2 are SNHLY and FYNNEI. The J segment lost 7 bases and the V segment lost 2 bases, leaving 9 bases of the junction unmatched. The CDR3 sequence is 16 residues long. The DNA of the CDR3 is TGTGCCAGCAGTGAACTGGCGGGGGGGCCGGGGAATGAGCAGTTCTTC. It specifies CASSELAGGPGNEQFF.

The CDR3 nucleotides are TGTGCCAGCAGCATCCCGGGGGACCACTATGGCTACACCTTC. This sequence encodes CASSIPGDHYGYTF. The rearrangement links TRBV7-2 to TRBJ1-2; TRBD1 is a possible D gene (5 bases). The CDR3 loop spans 14 amino acids. Germline CDR1 and CDR2: SGHTA and FQGNSA. Trimming pared 5 bases from V and 3 bases from J, leaving 13 bases between. Full variable domain (outside the CDR3, taken from reference TRBV7-2 and TRBJ1-2): GAGVSQSPSNKVTEKGKDVELRCDPISGHTALYWYRQSLGQGLEFLIYFQGNSAPDKSGLPSDRFSAERTGGSVSTLTIQRTQQEDSAVYLCASSIPGDHYGYTFGSGTRLTVV.

V is TRBV15 and J is TRBJ2-1; TRBD2 agrees at 11 bases. The CDR3 is 18 amino acids. J lost 4 bases, V lost 1 base, and 9 bases had no gene match. Germline CDR1 is LNHNV and CDR2 is YYDKDF (reference sequence). The CDR3 protein is CATSRARLAGGPYNEQFF. Written as DNA, the CDR3 is TGTGCCACCAGCAGAGCGAGGTTAGCGGGAGGGCCTTACAATGAGCAGTTCTTC.

This chain links TRBV29-1 with TRBJ1-2; a weak D match, TRBD1 (5 bases). The germline CDR1 and CDR2 sequences are SQVTM and ANQGSEA. CDR3 length: 11 amino acids. V was shortened by 7 bases and J by 6 bases, with 12 bases between the two germline ends. CDR3 nucleotide sequence: TGCAGCGCAGACACGACAGATGGCTACACCTTC. Amino acid sequence: CSADTTDGYTF.

In nucleotides, the CDR3 is TGTGCCAGCAGCTTTTTTAGCGGGGGGGATGGTGAGCAGTTCTTC. Its protein product is CASSFFSGGDGEQFF. The V gene is TRBV5-4, the J gene TRBJ2-1; 11 bases line up with TRBD2. The germline V gene has CDR1 SGHNT and CDR2 YYREEE (reference sequence). This CDR3 is built from 15 residues. V lost 2 bases to trimming and J lost 9 bases; unmatched junction nucleotides: 7.

The V and J genes are TRBV6-6 and TRBJ1-1, with D unclear. Germline V gene data show CDR1 as MNHNY and CDR2 as SVGAGI (reference sequence). V was trimmed by 7 bases and J by 1 base, leaving 13 bases between them. CDR3 length: 14 residues. The CDR3 nucleotides are TGTGCCAGCACCCCGGTAGGATCGAACACTGAAGCTTTCTTT. It translates to CASTPVGSNTEAFF.

The J gene is TRBJ2-3, the V gene TRBV7-2; the match to TRBD2 covers 12 bases. Germline assignment: CDR1 SGHTA and CDR2 FQGNSA. CDR3 length equals 17 residues. V lost 4 bases to trimming and J lost 1 base; unmatched junction nucleotides: 6. The CDR3 here is CASSSGLAGSRTDTQYF. CDR3 coding DNA: TGTGCCAGCAGCTCCGGACTAGCGGGGTCCCGCACAGATACGCAGTATTTT.

This clone was counted between two and nine times. J is TRBJ2-5 and V is TRBV11-2; the match to TRBD1 covers 7 bases. The J segment lost 7 bases and the V segment lost 5 bases, leaving 7 bases of the junction unmatched. CDR3 length: 13 residues. Germline V lookup: CDR1 SGHAT, CDR2 FQNNGV. This CDR3 reads CASSRQGDGTQYF. The CDR3 nucleotides are TGTGCCAGCAGCCGACAGGGCGATGGGACCCAGTACTTC.

The V gene is TRBV5-1, the J gene TRBJ2-7; 7 bases match TRBD2. The CDR3 loop spans 14 amino acids. The J segment lost 5 bases and the V segment lost 4 bases, leaving 9 bases of the junction unmatched. CDR1 is SGHRS and CDR2 is YFSETQ in the germline V gene. CDR3 coding DNA: TGCGCCAGCAGCCTGACTAGCTCAGAGGACGAGCAGTACTTC. It is translated as CASSLTSSEDEQYF.

V usage is TRBV7-3 and J usage is TRBJ2-1; D uncertain. The CDR3 length is 13 residues. Trimming cost V 1 base and J 7 bases, with 8 bases left between them. Per germline, CDR1 SGHTA and CDR2 FQGTGA. The CDR3 DNA follows: TGTGCCAGCAGCTTAATGGACGGGAATGAGCAGTTCTTC. This encodes CASSLMDGNEQFF.

The chain is built from TRBV4-2 and TRBJ2-1; 13 positions agree with TRBD2. CDR1 is LGHNA and CDR2 is YNFKEQ in the germline V gene. V lost 0 bases, J lost 12 bases, and 14 bases stayed unmatched. The CDR3 sequence is 18 residues long. Here the CDR3 reads CASSQEGLGTSGALGQFF. In DNA form, the CDR3 reads TGTGCCAGCAGCCAAGAAGGGCTGGGGACTAGCGGGGCTCTGGGGCAGTTCTTC.